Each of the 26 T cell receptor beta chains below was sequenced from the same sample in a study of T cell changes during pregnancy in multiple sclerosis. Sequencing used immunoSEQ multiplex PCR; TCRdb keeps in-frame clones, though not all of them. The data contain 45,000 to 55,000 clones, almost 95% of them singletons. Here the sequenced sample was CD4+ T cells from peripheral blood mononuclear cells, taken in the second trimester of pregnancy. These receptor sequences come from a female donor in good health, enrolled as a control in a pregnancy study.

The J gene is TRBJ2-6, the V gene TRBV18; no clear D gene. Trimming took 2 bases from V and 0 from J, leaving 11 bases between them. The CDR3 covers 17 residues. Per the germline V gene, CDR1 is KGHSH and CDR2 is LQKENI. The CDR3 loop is CASSPSQPSSGANVLTF. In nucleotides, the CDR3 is TGTGCCAGCTCACCATCACAGCCCAGCTCTGGGGCCAACGTCCTGACTTTC. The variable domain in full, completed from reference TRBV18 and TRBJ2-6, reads NAGVMQNPRHLVRRRGQEARLRCSPMKGHSHVYWYRQLPEEGLKFMVYLQKENIIDESGMPKERFSAEFPKEGPSILRIQQVVRGDSAAYFCASSPSQPSSGANVLTFGAGSRLTVL.

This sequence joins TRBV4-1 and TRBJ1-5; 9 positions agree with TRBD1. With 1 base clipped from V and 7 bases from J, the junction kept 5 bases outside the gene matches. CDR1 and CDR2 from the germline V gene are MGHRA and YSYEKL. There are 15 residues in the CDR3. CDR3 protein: CASSQASDRGQPQHF. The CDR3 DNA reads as TGCGCCAGCAGCCAAGCCTCGGACAGGGGACAGCCCCAGCATTTT.

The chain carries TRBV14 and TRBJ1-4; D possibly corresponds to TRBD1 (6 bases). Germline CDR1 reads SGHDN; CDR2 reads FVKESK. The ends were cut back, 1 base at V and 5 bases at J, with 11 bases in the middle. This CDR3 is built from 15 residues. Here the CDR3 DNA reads TGTGCCAGCAGCCAAGGGGGGACACAGAATGAAAAACTGTTTTTT. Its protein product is CASSQGGTQNEKLFF. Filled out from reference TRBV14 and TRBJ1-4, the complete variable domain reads EAGVTQFPSHSVIEKGQTVTLRCDPISGHDNLYWYRRVMGKEIKFLLHFVKESKQDESGMPNNRFLAERTGGTYSTLKVQPAELEDSGVYFCASSQGGTQNEKLFFGSGTQLSVL.

This chain's CDR3 is CASSGYGGGETQYF. Here the CDR3 DNA reads TGTGCCAGCAGTGGATACGGGGGGGGTGAGACCCAGTACTTC. The chain combines TRBV28 with TRBJ2-5; 8 bases line up with TRBD2. This CDR3 has 14 residues. CDR1 and CDR2 from the germline V gene are MDHEN and SYDVKM. V trimming: 5 bases; J trimming: 5 bases; junction bases outside the gene matches: 7. The whole variable domain, filled in from reference TRBV28 and TRBJ2-5, reads DVKVTQSSRYLVKRTGEKVFLECVQDMDHENMFWYRQDPGLGLRLIYFSYDVKMKEKGDIPEGYSVSREKKERFSLILESASTNQTSMYLCASSGYGGGETQYFGPGTRLLVL.

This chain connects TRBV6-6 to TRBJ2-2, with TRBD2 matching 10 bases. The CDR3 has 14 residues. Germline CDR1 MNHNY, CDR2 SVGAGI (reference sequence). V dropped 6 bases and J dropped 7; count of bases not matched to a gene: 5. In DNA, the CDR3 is TGTGCCAGCAGCCTAGCGGGAGCGATCGGGGAGCTGTTTTTT. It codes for CASSLAGAIGELFF.

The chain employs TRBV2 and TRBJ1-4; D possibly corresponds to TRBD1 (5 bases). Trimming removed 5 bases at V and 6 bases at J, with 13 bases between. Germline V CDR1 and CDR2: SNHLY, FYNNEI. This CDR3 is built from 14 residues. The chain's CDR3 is CASSPYEGDEKLFF. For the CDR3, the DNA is TGTGCCAGCAGTCCCTATGAAGGGGATGAAAAACTGTTTTTT. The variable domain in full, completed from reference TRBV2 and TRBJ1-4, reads EPEVTQTPSHQVTQMGQEVILRCVPISNHLYFYWYRQILGQKVEFLVSFYNNEISEKSEIFDDQFSVERPDGSNFTLKIRSTKLEDSAMYFCASSPYEGDEKLFFGSGTQLSVL.

The CDR3 here is CASSPDPGQETGELFF. The CDR3 nucleotides are TGCGCCAGCAGCCCGGACCCGGGACAGGAGACCGGGGAGCTGTTTTTT. V usage is TRBV4-1 and J usage is TRBJ2-2; 8 nucleotides agree with TRBD1. CDR1 and CDR2 (germline): MGHRA, YSYEKL. Unmatched junction bases numbered 9, after V lost 4 bases and J lost 5 bases. CDR3 length: 16 amino acids.

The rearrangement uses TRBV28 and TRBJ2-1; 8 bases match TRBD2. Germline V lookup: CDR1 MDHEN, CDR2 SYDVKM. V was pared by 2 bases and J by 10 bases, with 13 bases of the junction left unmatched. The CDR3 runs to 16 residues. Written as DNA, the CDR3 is TGTGCCAGCAGTTTAAATATGCGGGGGGCCCTATCCGAGCAGTTCTTC. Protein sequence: CASSLNMRGALSEQFF.

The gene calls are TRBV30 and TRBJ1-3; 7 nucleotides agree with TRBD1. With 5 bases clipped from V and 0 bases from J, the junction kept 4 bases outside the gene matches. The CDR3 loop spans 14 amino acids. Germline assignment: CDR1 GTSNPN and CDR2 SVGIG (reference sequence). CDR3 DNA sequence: TGTGCCTGGGACAGGGACCTCTCTGGAAACACCATATATTTT. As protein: CAWDRDLSGNTIYF.

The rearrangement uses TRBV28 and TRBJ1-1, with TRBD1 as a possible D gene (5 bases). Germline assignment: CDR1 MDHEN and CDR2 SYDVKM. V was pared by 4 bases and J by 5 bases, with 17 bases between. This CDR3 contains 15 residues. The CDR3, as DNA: TGTGCCAGCAGTTCGGGGGGACCCATGTGGACTGAAGCTTTCTTT. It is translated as CASSSGGPMWTEAFF.

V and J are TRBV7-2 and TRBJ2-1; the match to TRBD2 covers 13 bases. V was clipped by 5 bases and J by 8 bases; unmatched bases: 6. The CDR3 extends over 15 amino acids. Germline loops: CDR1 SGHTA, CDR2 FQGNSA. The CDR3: CASSLLAGGSYEQFF. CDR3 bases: TGTGCCAGCAGCCTACTAGCGGGAGGGTCTTATGAGCAGTTCTTC.

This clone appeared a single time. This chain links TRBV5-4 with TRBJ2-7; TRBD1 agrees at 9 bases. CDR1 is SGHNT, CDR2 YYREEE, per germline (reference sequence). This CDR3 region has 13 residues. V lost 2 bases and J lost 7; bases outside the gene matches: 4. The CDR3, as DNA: TGTGCCAGCAGCTTCAACAGGGGGCTGGAGCAGTACTTC. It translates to CASSFNRGLEQYF.

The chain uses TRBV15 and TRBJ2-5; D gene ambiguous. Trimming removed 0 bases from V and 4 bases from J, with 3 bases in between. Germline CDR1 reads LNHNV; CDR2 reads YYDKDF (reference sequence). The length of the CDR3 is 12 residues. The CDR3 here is CATSRDVETQYF. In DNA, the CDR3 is TGTGCCACCAGCAGAGACGTAGAGACCCAGTACTTC.

CDR3 residues: CASSSSYEQYF. CDR3 nucleotide sequence: TGTGCCAGTAGTTCGTCCTACGAGCAGTACTTC. The rearrangement links TRBV19 to TRBJ2-7; D is ambiguous. Germline values: CDR1 LNHDA, CDR2 SQIVND (reference sequence). The length of the CDR3 is 11 residues. The V end lost 5 bases, the J end lost 1 base, and 3 bases lay between the germline ends.

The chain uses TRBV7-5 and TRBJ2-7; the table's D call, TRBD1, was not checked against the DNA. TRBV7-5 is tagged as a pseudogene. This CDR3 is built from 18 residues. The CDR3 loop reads CVRSVGTGLGMGDYEQYF. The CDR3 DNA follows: TGTGTCAGAAGCGTCGGGACAGGGCTGGGAATGGGGGACTACGAGCAGTACTTC.

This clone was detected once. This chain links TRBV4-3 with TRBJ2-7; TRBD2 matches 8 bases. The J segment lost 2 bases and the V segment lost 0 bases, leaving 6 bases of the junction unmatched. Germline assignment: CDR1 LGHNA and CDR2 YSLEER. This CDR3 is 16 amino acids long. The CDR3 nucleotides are TGCGCCAGCAGCCAAGAAAAGCGGGAGCGCACCTACGAGCAGTACTTC. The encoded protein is CASSQEKRERTYEQYF.

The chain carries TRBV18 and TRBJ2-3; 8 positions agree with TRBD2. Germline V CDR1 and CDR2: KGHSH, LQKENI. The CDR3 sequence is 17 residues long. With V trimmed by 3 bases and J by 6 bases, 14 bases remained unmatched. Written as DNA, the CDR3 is TGTGCCAGCTCACCCGGGACTAGTGGCCATTGGAGGGATACGCAGTATTTT. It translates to CASSPGTSGHWRDTQYF.

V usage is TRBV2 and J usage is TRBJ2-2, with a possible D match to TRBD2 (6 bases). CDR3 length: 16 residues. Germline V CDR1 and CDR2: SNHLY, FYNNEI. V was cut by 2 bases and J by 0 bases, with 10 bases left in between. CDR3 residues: CASSERRVSNTGELFF. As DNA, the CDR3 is TGTGCCAGCAGTGAAAGGAGGGTATCGAACACCGGGGAGCTGTTTTTT.

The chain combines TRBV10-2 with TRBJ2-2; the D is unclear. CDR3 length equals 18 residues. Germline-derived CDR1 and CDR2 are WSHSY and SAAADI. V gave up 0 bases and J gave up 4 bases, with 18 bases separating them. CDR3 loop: CASSESFSMGSSTGELFF. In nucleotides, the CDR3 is TGCGCCAGCAGTGAGTCGTTTTCGATGGGCTCTTCCACCGGGGAGCTGTTTTTT.

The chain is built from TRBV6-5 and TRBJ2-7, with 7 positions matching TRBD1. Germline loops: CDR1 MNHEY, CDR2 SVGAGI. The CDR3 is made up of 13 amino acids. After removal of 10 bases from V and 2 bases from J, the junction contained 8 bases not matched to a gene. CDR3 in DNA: TGTGCCACCCCCGGGACAGTTCCCTACGAGCAGTACTTC. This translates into CATPGTVPYEQYF.

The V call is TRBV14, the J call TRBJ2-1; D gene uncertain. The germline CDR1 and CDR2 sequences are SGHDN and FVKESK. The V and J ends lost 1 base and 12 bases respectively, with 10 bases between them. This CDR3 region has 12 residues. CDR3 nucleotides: TGTGCCAGCAGCCAAGGAGGTATGCGGCAGTTCTTC. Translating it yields CASSQGGMRQFF.

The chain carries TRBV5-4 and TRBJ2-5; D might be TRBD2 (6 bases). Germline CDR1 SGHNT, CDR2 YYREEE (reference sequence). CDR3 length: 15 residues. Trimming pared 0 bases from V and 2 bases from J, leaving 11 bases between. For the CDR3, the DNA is TGTGCCAGCAGCTTGGGGTCTAGCGCGCAAGAGACCCAGTACTTC. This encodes CASSLGSSAQETQYF.

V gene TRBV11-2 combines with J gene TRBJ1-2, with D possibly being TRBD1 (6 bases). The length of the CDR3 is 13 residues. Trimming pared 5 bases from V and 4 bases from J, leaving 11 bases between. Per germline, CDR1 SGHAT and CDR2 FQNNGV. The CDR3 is CASSALDSYGYTF. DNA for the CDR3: TGTGCCAGCAGCGCGCTGGACAGCTATGGCTACACCTTC.

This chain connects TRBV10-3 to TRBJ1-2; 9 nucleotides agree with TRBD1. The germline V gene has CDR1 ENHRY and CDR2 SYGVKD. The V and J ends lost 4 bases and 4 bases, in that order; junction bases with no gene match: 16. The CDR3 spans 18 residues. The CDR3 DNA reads TGTGCCATCAGTGCCGACACCGGGACAGGGACTTTAGGCTATGGCTACACCTTC. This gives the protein CAISADTGTGTLGYGYTF.

The chain's CDR3 is CASSDLDGGKGANVLTF. CDR3 coding DNA: TGTGCCAGCAGTGACTTGGACGGCGGGAAGGGGGCCAACGTCCTGACTTTC. The chain combines TRBV2 with TRBJ2-6; tentative D call: TRBD2 (6 bases). The CDR3 runs to 17 residues. Looked up from germline, CDR1 is SNHLY and CDR2 is FYNNEI. V lost 3 bases to trimming and J lost 4 bases, with 16 bases between them. The variable domain in full, completed from reference TRBV2 and TRBJ2-6, reads EPEVTQTPSHQVTQMGQEVILRCVPISNHLYFYWYRQILGQKVEFLVSFYNNEISEKSEIFDDQFSVERPDGSNFTLKIRSTKLEDSAMYFCASSDLDGGKGANVLTFGAGSRLTVL.

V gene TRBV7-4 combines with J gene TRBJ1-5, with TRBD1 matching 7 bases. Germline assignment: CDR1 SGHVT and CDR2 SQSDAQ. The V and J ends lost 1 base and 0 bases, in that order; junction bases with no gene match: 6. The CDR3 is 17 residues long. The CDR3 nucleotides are TGTGCCAGCAGCTTAGAGGACAGGTTTCTTAGCAATCAGCCCCAGCATTTT. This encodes CASSLEDRFLSNQPQHF.